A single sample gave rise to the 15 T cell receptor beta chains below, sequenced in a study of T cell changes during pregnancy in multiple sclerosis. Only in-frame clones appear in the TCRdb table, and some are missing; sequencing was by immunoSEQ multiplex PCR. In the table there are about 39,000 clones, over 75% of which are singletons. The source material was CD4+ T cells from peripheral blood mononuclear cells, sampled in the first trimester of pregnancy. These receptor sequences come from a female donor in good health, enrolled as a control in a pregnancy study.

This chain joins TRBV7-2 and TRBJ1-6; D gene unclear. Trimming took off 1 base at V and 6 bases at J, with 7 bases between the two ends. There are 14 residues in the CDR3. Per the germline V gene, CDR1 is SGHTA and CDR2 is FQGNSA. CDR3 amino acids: CASSLVYSNSPLHF. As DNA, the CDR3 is TGTGCCAGCAGCTTAGTATACTCTAATTCACCCCTCCACTTT.

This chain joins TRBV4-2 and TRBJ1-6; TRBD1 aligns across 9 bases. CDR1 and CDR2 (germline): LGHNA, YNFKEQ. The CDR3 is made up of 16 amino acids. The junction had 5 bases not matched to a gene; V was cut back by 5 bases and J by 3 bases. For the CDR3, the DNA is TGTGCCAGCAGCAACCCGGACAGGGGCTATAATTCACCCCTCCACTTT. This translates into CASSNPDRGYNSPLHF.

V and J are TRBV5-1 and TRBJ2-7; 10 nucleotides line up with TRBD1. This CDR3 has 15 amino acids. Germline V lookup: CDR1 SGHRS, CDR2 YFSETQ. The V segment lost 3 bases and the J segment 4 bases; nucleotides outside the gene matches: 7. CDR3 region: CASSSVTGGRYEQYF. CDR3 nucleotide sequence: TGCGCCAGCAGCTCCGTGACAGGGGGCAGGTACGAGCAGTACTTC.

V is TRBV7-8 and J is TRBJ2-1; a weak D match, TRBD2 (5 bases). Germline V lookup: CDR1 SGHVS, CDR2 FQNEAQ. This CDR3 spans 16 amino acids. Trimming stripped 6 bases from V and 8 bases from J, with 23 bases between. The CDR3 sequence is CASRAFPAQRFHEQFF. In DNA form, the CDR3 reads TGTGCCAGCAGAGCTTTTCCGGCACAGCGGTTCCATGAGCAGTTCTTC.

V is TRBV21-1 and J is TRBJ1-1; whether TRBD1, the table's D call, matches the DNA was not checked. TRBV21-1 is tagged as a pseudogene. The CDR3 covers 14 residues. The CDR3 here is CASSKPGPNTEAFF. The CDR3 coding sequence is TGTGCCAGCAGCAAACCAGGGCCCAACACTGAAGCTTTCTTT.

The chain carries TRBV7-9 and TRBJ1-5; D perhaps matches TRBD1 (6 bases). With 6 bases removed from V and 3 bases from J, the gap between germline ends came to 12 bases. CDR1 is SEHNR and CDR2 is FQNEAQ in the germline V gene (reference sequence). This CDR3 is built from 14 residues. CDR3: CASSSDRFNQPQHF. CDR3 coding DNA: TGTGCCAGCAGTTCAGACAGGTTCAATCAGCCCCAGCATTTT.

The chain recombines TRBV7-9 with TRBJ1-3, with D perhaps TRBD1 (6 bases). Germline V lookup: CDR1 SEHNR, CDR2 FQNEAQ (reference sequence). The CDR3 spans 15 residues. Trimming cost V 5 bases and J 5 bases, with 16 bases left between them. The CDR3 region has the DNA TGTGCCAGCAGCCCAACAGGGTTTCTACGAAACACCATATATTTT. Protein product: CASSPTGFLRNTIYF.

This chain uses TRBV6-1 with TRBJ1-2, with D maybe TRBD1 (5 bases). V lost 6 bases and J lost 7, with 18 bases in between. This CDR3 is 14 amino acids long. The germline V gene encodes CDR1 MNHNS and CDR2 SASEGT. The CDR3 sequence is CASRGDFEGSGYTF. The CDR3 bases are TGTGCCAGCAGGGGGGACTTCGAAGGGTCTGGCTACACCTTC.

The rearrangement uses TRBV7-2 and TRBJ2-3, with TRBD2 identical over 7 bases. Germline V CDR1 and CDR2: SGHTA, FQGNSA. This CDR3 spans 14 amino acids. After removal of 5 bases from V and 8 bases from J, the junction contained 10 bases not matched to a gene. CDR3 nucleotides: TGTGCCAGCAGCCCGGGGGGAGGGTATGGTACGCAGTATTTT. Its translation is CASSPGGGYGTQYF.

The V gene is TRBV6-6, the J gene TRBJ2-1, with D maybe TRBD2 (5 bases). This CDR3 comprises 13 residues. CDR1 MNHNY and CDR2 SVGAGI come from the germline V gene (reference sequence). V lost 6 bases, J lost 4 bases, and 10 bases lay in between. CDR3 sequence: CASRPDLYNEQFF. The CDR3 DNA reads TGTGCCAGCAGACCGGACTTATACAATGAGCAGTTCTTC.

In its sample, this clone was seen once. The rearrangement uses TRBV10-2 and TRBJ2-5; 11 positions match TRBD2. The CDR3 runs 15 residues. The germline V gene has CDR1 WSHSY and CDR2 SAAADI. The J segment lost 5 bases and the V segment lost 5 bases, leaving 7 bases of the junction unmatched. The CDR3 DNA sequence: TGCGCCAGCAGTCCTAGCGGGGGGCCTGCTGAGACCCAGTACTTC. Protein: CASSPSGGPAETQYF.

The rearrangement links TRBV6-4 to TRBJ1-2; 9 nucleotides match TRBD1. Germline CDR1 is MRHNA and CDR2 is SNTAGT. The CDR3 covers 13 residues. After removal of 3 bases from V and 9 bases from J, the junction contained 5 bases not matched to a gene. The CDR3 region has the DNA TGTGCCAGCAGTGAACGGACAGGGGATCGCTACACCTTC. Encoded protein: CASSERTGDRYTF.

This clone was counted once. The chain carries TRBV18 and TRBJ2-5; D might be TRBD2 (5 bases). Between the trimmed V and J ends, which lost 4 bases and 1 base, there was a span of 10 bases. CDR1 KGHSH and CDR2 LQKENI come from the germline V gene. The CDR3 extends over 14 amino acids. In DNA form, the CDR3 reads TGTGCCAGCTCACTGGACTCGTTCCAAGAGACCCAGTACTTC. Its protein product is CASSLDSFQETQYF.

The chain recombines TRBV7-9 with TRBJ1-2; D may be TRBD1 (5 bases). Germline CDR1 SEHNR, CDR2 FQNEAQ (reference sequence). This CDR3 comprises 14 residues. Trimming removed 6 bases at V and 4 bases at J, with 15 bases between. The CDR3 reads CASSQQVPRYGYTF. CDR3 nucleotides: TGTGCCAGCAGTCAACAGGTGCCCCGCTATGGCTACACCTTC.

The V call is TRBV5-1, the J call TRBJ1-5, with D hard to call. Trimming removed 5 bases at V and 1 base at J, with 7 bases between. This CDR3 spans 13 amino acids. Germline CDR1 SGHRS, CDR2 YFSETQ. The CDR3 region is CASRVSSNQPQHF. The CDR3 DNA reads TGCGCCAGCAGGGTGAGCAGCAATCAGCCCCAGCATTTT. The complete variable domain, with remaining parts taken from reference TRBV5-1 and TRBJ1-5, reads KAGVTQTPRYLIKTRGQQVTLSCSPISGHRSVSWYQQTPGQGLQFLFEYFSETQRNKGNFPGRFSGRQFSNSRSEMNVSTLELGDSALYLCASRVSSNQPQHFGDGTRLSIL.